This TCR beta chain was captured in a study of shared clonotypes between healthy human individuals. The naive CD8 subset, CD45RO-negative cells positively selected for CCR7, excluded terminally differentiated effector memory CD45RA+ cells. Sequenced by immunoSEQ multiplex PCR; TCRdb stores in-frame clones only, minus some. Among about 2.2 million clones listed, 85% to 95% were seen once. Deletions cut 6 bases from V and 8 bases from J, with 16 bases between. CDR1 is MDHEN, CDR2 SYDVKM, per germline. The CDR3 sequence is 13 residues long. The rearrangement links TRBV28 to TRBJ1-2; D is unclear. The source of this sequence is a man between 18 and 35 years old in good health. Some clones in this sample may be carry-over from other donors' samples. Sequenced sample: naive CD8+ T cells from PBMCs. The DNA of the CDR3 is TGTGCCAGCAGCCCAGTGGGGTTGGCGGGCTACACCTTC. This codes for CASSPVGLAGYTF.